A selection of T cell receptor beta chains follows, all from one sample in a study of blood T cell repertoires in COVID-19. Method: immunoSEQ multiplex PCR; TCRdb's copy keeps in-frame clones and lacks some. The data show 360,000 or so clones, 85% to 90% seen once. Sequencing was carried out using peripheral blood. Every receptor here comes from a young man with active or convalescent COVID-19. Each CDR3 is given with its conserved first and last residue. The D gene is left open where the match is weak. Part of the rows lack a size; the others show once, few, many or a class for expanded clones.

abundance: -
j_gene: TRBJ2-5
d_gene: -
v_gene: TRBV11-3
CDR3nt: TGTGCCAGCAGCCTCAGCGGGCTGGGTGGAGAGACCCAGTACTTC
CDR3aa: CASSLSGLGGETQYF

abundance: -
j_gene: TRBJ2-2
d_gene: -
v_gene: TRBV11-3
CDR3nt: TGTGCCAGCAGCTTAGTGTCGGGGAAGAACACCGGGGAGCTGTTTTTT
CDR3aa: CASSLVSGKNTGELFF

abundance: -
j_gene: TRBJ2-2
d_gene: TRBD1
v_gene: TRBV6-2/TRBV6-3
CDR3nt: TGTGCCAGCAGCACGGGGACAGGTAGCACCGGGGAGCTGTTTTTT
CDR3aa: CASSTGTGSTGELFF

abundance: -
j_gene: TRBJ1-4
d_gene: TRBD1
v_gene: TRBV28
CDR3nt: TGTGCCAGCAGCAAACCGGGACAGTTTAATGAAAAACTGTTTTTT
CDR3aa: CASSKPGQFNEKLFF

abundance: -
j_gene: TRBJ1-5
d_gene: -
v_gene: TRBV7-2
CDR3nt: TGTGCCAGCAGCCCAGCGGTAGGTCAGCCCCAGCATTTT
CDR3aa: CASSPAVGQPQHF

abundance: -
j_gene: TRBJ2-1
d_gene: TRBD2
v_gene: TRBV19
CDR3nt: TGTGCCAGTCGACCGTCCCGAGGGACTAGCAAGGTCTTC
CDR3aa: CASRPSRGTSKVF

abundance: -
j_gene: TRBJ2-5
d_gene: -
v_gene: TRBV29-1
CDR3nt: TGCAGCGTTGAAAAGCAGGGAAAAATACAAGAGACCCAGTACTTC
CDR3aa: CSVEKQGKIQETQYF

abundance: once
j_gene: TRBJ1-4
d_gene: -
v_gene: TRBV7-9
CDR3nt: TGTGCCAGCAGCTCGCGGCCCGGGAAACTGTTTTTT
CDR3aa: CASSSRPGKLFF

abundance: many
j_gene: TRBJ2-3
d_gene: TRBD2
v_gene: TRBV6-2/TRBV6-3
CDR3nt: TGTGCCAGCAGTAGCGGGGGGGCCACAGATACGCAGTATTTT
CDR3aa: CASSSGGATDTQYF

abundance: -
j_gene: TRBJ2-5
d_gene: -
v_gene: TRBV12-5
CDR3nt: TGTGCTAGTGGTTTGGGAGTCTCGGAGACCCAGTACTTC
CDR3aa: CASGLGVSETQYF

abundance: -
j_gene: TRBJ1-5
d_gene: TRBD1
v_gene: TRBV6-5
CDR3nt: TGTGCCAGCGAGACAGGGGGTAATCAGCCCCAGCATTTT
CDR3aa: CASETGGNQPQHF

abundance: -
j_gene: TRBJ2-5
d_gene: TRBD1
v_gene: TRBV7-9
CDR3nt: TGTGCCAGCAGCTTTGGAGACAGGGGTTTACAAGAGACCCAGTACTTC
CDR3aa: CASSFGDRGLQETQYF

abundance: -
j_gene: TRBJ2-1
d_gene: -
v_gene: TRBV30
CDR3nt: TGTGCCTGGAGTGTACAGTTTGGGGAGCAGTTCTTC
CDR3aa: CAWSVQFGEQFF

abundance: -
j_gene: TRBJ1-5
d_gene: -
v_gene: TRBV4-3
CDR3nt: TGCGCCAGCAGCCAGACACCCAATCAGCCCCAGCATTTT
CDR3aa: CASSQTPNQPQHF

abundance: -
j_gene: TRBJ1-6
d_gene: -
v_gene: TRBV2
CDR3nt: TGTGCCAGCAATCCAGGACGGGACTCTTCACCCCTCCACTTT
CDR3aa: CASNPGRDSSPLHF

abundance: -
j_gene: TRBJ1-6
d_gene: -
v_gene: TRBV9
CDR3nt: TGTGCCAGCAGCGTAGAAGTCCAGAATTCACCCCTCCACTTT
CDR3aa: CASSVEVQNSPLHF

abundance: -
j_gene: TRBJ2-1
d_gene: -
v_gene: TRBV18
CDR3nt: TGTGCCAGCTCCTCCAAGGGGGATGAGCAGTTCTTC
CDR3aa: CASSSKGDEQFF

abundance: -
j_gene: TRBJ2-3
d_gene: -
v_gene: TRBV3-1/TRBV3-2
CDR3nt: TGTGCCAGCAGCCCCCGAGGAGGGAAGGGCACAGATACGCAGTATTTT
CDR3aa: CASSPRGGKGTDTQYF

abundance: -
j_gene: TRBJ2-5
d_gene: TRBD2
v_gene: TRBV24-1
CDR3nt: TGTGCCACCAGTGCAGCGGGGTTATTTCAAGAGACCCAGTACTTC
CDR3aa: CATSAAGLFQETQYF

abundance: -
j_gene: TRBJ1-1
d_gene: TRBD1
v_gene: TRBV7-3
CDR3nt: TGTGCCAGCAGCGTGCAGGGGGCATCTGAAGCTTTCTTT
CDR3aa: CASSVQGASEAFF

abundance: -
j_gene: TRBJ2-5
d_gene: TRBD1
v_gene: TRBV9
CDR3nt: TGTGCCAGCAGCGCTTCCGGGACAGGAAAGGAGACCCAGTACTTC
CDR3aa: CASSASGTGKETQYF

abundance: -
j_gene: TRBJ2-7
d_gene: -
v_gene: TRBV19
CDR3nt: TGTGCCAGTAGTATCTCTTCCGGGTCCTACGAGCAGTACTTC
CDR3aa: CASSISSGSYEQYF

abundance: -
j_gene: TRBJ1-6
d_gene: -
v_gene: TRBV7-2
CDR3nt: TGTGCCAGCAGCCCGCTCCCAGGGAACCTATCACCCCTCCACTTT
CDR3aa: CASSPLPGNLSPLHF

abundance: -
j_gene: TRBJ2-1
d_gene: -
v_gene: TRBV19
CDR3nt: TGTGCCAGTAGTCCCCGGTCCCTTCCGGGAGTTAACAATGAGCAGTTCTTC
CDR3aa: CASSPRSLPGVNNEQFF

abundance: -
j_gene: TRBJ1-2
d_gene: TRBD1
v_gene: TRBV11-2
CDR3nt: TGTGCCAGCAGCTTAGCAAGGACAGGAAACTTCTATGGCTACACCTTC
CDR3aa: CASSLARTGNFYGYTF

abundance: -
j_gene: TRBJ1-3
d_gene: -
v_gene: TRBV5-4
CDR3nt: TGTGCCAGCAGCCAGGGACATGGAAACACCATATATTTT
CDR3aa: CASSQGHGNTIYF

abundance: -
j_gene: TRBJ2-5
d_gene: -
v_gene: TRBV7-9
CDR3nt: TGTGCCAGCAGCTTAGTCGGCGGGGTGAGGGAGACCCAGTACTTC
CDR3aa: CASSLVGGVRETQYF

abundance: once
j_gene: TRBJ2-7
d_gene: TRBD2
v_gene: TRBV11-2
CDR3nt: TGTGCCAGCAGCCCCCGGGGCGGGAGGAATTACGAGCAGTACTTC
CDR3aa: CASSPRGGRNYEQYF

abundance: -
j_gene: TRBJ2-3
d_gene: TRBD2
v_gene: TRBV13
CDR3nt: TGTGCCAGCAGCCTAGGGACTAGCGGGAGTGCTAGCACAGATACGCAGTATTTT
CDR3aa: CASSLGTSGSASTDTQYF

abundance: -
j_gene: TRBJ2-7
d_gene: -
v_gene: TRBV7-2
CDR3nt: TGTGCCAGCAGCTTCCTCTTTCGGACAGCTTCCTACGAGCAGTACTTC
CDR3aa: CASSFLFRTASYEQYF

abundance: once
j_gene: TRBJ1-2
d_gene: -
v_gene: TRBV6-5
CDR3nt: TGTGCCAGCAGTTATCGCTCTGGCGGCTACACCTTC
CDR3aa: CASSYRSGGYTF

abundance: -
j_gene: TRBJ2-6
d_gene: -
v_gene: TRBV5-1
CDR3nt: TGCGCCAGCAGCCTCTCCTCTGGGGCCAACGTGCTGACTTTC
CDR3aa: CASSLSSGANVLTF

abundance: once
j_gene: TRBJ1-1
d_gene: -
v_gene: TRBV6-2/TRBV6-3
CDR3nt: TGTGCCAGCAGTTTGACAGGGAACACTGAAGCTTTCTTT
CDR3aa: CASSLTGNTEAFF

abundance: -
j_gene: TRBJ1-5
d_gene: -
v_gene: TRBV4-2
CDR3nt: TGTGCCAGCAGCCAAGATATAGGCAGGTATAGCAATCAGCCCCAGCATTTT
CDR3aa: CASSQDIGRYSNQPQHF

abundance: once
j_gene: TRBJ2-3
d_gene: -
v_gene: TRBV18
CDR3nt: TGTGCCAGCTCACCAGTGACTGGAGCCAGCTCAGATACGCAGTATTTT
CDR3aa: CASSPVTGASSDTQYF

abundance: many
j_gene: TRBJ1-1
d_gene: -
v_gene: TRBV5-5
CDR3nt: TGTGCCAGCAGCTTGGTCTCAGAAAGCGGAGCTTTCTTT
CDR3aa: CASSLVSESGAFF

abundance: -
j_gene: TRBJ2-3
d_gene: TRBD2
v_gene: TRBV4-1
CDR3nt: TGCGCCAGCAGCCAGGTAGCGGGGGGGCCACTGGATACGCAGTATTTT
CDR3aa: CASSQVAGGPLDTQYF

abundance: -
j_gene: TRBJ1-6
d_gene: -
v_gene: TRBV11-2
CDR3nt: TGTGCCAGCAGCCCCCAGCCACGGGGAAATTCACCCCTCCACTTT
CDR3aa: CASSPQPRGNSPLHF

abundance: few
j_gene: TRBJ1-1
d_gene: -
v_gene: TRBV14
CDR3nt: TGTGCCAGCAGCCAGACATTAATTCCTGAAGCTTTCTTT
CDR3aa: CASSQTLIPEAFF

abundance: -
j_gene: TRBJ2-7
d_gene: -
v_gene: TRBV12-3/TRBV12-4
CDR3nt: TGTGCCAGCAGCACAGGGAGTTTGTACGAGCAGTACTTC
CDR3aa: CASSTGSLYEQYF

abundance: once
j_gene: TRBJ2-5
d_gene: -
v_gene: TRBV29-1
CDR3nt: TGCAGCGTGCCTAAACTAGAGGAGACCCAGTACTTC
CDR3aa: CSVPKLEETQYF

abundance: -
j_gene: TRBJ2-1
d_gene: TRBD2
v_gene: TRBV10-3
CDR3nt: TGTGCCATCAGTGGGACTAGCGGGAGTAATGAGCAGTTCTTC
CDR3aa: CAISGTSGSNEQFF

abundance: -
j_gene: TRBJ1-5
d_gene: -
v_gene: TRBV27
CDR3nt: TGTGCCAGCAGTTTAGGAGGGAACGGCAATCAGCCCCAGCATTTT
CDR3aa: CASSLGGNGNQPQHF

abundance: -
j_gene: TRBJ2-3
d_gene: TRBD2
v_gene: TRBV7-9
CDR3nt: TGTGCCAGCACCGGGGGGGTAACAGATACGCAGTATTTT
CDR3aa: CASTGGVTDTQYF

abundance: -
j_gene: TRBJ1-1
d_gene: TRBD1
v_gene: TRBV9
CDR3nt: TGTGCCAGCAGCGGACCGACAGGGGGTTCGGACACTGAAGCTTTCTTT
CDR3aa: CASSGPTGGSDTEAFF

abundance: -
j_gene: TRBJ1-3
d_gene: TRBD1
v_gene: TRBV11-2
CDR3nt: TGTGCCAGCAGCTTCATCCCTGGGACAGGGAGGATCGGAAACACCATATATTTT
CDR3aa: CASSFIPGTGRIGNTIYF

abundance: -
j_gene: TRBJ2-2
d_gene: TRBD1
v_gene: TRBV19
CDR3nt: TGTGCCAGTAGTGTGACAGGGTTGACCACCGGGGAGCTGTTTTTT
CDR3aa: CASSVTGLTTGELFF